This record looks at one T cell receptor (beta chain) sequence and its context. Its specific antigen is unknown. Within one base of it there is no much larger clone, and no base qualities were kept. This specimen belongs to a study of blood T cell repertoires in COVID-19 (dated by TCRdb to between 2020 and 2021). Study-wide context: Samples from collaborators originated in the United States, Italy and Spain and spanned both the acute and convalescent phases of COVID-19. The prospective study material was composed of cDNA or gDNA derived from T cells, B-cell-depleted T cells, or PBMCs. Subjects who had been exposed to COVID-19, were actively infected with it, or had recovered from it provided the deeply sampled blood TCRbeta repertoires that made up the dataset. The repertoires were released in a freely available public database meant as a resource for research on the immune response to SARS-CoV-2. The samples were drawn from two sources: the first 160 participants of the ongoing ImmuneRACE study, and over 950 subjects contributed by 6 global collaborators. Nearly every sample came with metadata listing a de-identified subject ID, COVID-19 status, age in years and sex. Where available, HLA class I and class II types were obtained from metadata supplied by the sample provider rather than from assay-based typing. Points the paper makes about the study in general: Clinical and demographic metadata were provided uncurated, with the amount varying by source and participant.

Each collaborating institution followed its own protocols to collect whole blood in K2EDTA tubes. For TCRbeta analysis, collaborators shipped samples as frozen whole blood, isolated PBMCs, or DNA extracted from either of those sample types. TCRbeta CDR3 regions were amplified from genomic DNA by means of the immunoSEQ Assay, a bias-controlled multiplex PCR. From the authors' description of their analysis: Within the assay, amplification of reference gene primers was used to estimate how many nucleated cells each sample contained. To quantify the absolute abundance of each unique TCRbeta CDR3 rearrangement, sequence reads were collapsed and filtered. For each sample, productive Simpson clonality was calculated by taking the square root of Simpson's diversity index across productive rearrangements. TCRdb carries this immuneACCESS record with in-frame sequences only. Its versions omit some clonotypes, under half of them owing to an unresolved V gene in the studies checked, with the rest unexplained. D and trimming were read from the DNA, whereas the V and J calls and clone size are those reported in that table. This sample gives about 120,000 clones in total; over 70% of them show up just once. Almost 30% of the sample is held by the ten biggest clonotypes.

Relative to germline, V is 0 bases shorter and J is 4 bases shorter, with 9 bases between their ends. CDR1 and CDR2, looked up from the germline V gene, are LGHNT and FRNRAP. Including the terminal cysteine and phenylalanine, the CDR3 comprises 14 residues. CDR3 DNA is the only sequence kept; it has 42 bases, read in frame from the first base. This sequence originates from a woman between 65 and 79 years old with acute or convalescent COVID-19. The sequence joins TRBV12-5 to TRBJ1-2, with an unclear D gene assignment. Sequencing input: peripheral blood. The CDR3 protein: CASGLVPLIYGYTF. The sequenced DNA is TGTGCTAGTGGTTTGGTACCCCTAATCTATGGCTACACCTTC.